The 13 T cell receptor beta chains below all came from one sample that was sequenced in a study of blood T cell repertoires in COVID-19. The data were produced by immunoSEQ multiplex PCR, yet TCRdb's version contains in-frame clones alone and is incomplete. Among about 360,000 clones listed, 83% were seen once. Sequenced: peripheral blood. These receptors were collected from a man aged 30 to 39 with active or convalescent COVID-19.

This chain links TRBV15 with TRBJ2-7, with a possible D match to TRBD2 (6 bases). Germline CDR1 LNHNV, CDR2 YYDKDF (reference sequence). This CDR3 contains 15 residues. With 0 bases removed from V and 4 bases from J, the gap between germline ends came to 13 bases. CDR3 in DNA: TGTGCCACCAGCAGAGAATCACGCGGAGGGTACGAGCAGTACTTC. This translates into CATSRESRGGYEQYF.

J is TRBJ1-2 and V is TRBV19; D remains unclear. The ends were cut back, 3 bases at V and 7 bases at J, with 9 bases in the middle. The germline gives CDR1 LNHDA, CDR2 SQIVND (reference sequence). The CDR3 has 12 amino acids. The CDR3 DNA reads as TGTGCCAGTAGTATTGGCAGACTTGGCTACACCTTC. It specifies CASSIGRLGYTF.

The rearrangement uses TRBV19 and TRBJ1-5; 7 bases match TRBD1. CDR3 size: 15 residues. Germline CDR1 LNHDA, CDR2 SQIVND (reference sequence). V lost 6 bases, J lost 5 bases, and 10 bases stayed unmatched. CDR3 bases: TGTGCCAGTAGGATTATCGACAGGGACGATCAGCCCCAGCATTTT. The encoded protein is CASRIIDRDDQPQHF.

The gene calls are TRBV5-1 and TRBJ2-5; D may be TRBD2 (5 bases). V was trimmed by 2 bases and J by 2 bases, leaving 7 bases between them. Germline V gene data show CDR1 as SGHRS and CDR2 as YFSETQ. CDR3 length: 13 residues. CDR3 region: CASSFGGQETQYF. The DNA of the CDR3 is TGCGCCAGCAGCTTCGGAGGACAAGAGACCCAGTACTTC.

The genes are TRBV11-2 and TRBJ1-5, with a tentative D call TRBD1 (6 bases). The germline CDR1 and CDR2 sequences are SGHAT and FQNNGV. The CDR3 extends over 13 amino acids. V lost 6 bases and J lost 10, with 16 bases in between. CDR3 nucleotide sequence: TGTGCCAGCAGTCAGGGGCTCCAGCTACCCCAGCATTTT. As protein: CASSQGLQLPQHF.

The chain employs TRBV6-2 or TRBV6-3 and TRBJ2-7; TRBD2 is a possible D gene (6 bases). Looked up from germline, CDR1 is MNHEY and CDR2 is SVGEGT. Trimming removed 6 bases at V and 4 bases at J, with 16 bases between. This CDR3 contains 14 residues. CDR3 DNA sequence: TGTGCCAGCAGGCCTACCGGGACTCTTTACGAGCAGTACTTC. Translation gives CASRPTGTLYEQYF.

The chain is built from TRBV30 and TRBJ1-4, with D possibly TRBD1 on 6 matching bases. The CDR3 runs 15 residues. The germline V gene encodes CDR1 GTSNPN and CDR2 SVGIG (reference sequence). CDR3 protein: CAGSGGWKTNEKLFF. The CDR3 DNA reads TGTGCGGGCAGCGGGGGCTGGAAAACTAATGAAAAACTGTTTTTT.

This chain links TRBV5-1 with TRBJ2-7; no firm D call. Trimming removed 4 bases at V and 0 bases at J, with 11 bases between. This CDR3 is 14 amino acids long. Germline V lookup: CDR1 SGHRS, CDR2 YFSETQ. The CDR3 nucleotides are TGCGCCAGCAGCCCCACCCCCAGCTCCTACGAGCAGTACTTC. Its protein product is CASSPTPSSYEQYF. Full variable domain (missing parts from reference TRBV5-1 and TRBJ2-7): KAGVTQTPRYLIKTRGQQVTLSCSPISGHRSVSWYQQTPGQGLQFLFEYFSETQRNKGNFPGRFSGRQFSNSRSEMNVSTLELGDSALYLCASSPTPSSYEQYFGPGTRLTVT.

V gene TRBV7-2 combines with J gene TRBJ1-2; no clear D gene. The CDR3 is 13 residues long. Trimming shortened V by 2 bases and J by 8 bases, and 12 bases separated the two germline ends. Germline V gene data show CDR1 as SGHTA and CDR2 as FQGNSA. The CDR3: CASSLYGRRGYTF. CDR3 nucleotides: TGTGCCAGCAGCTTATACGGGAGGCGCGGCTACACCTTC.

The rearrangement links TRBV27 to TRBJ2-3; a weak D match, TRBD1 (6 bases). V lost 8 bases, J lost 3 bases, and 12 bases lay in between. Germline-derived CDR1 and CDR2 are MNHEY and SMNVEV (reference sequence). The CDR3 has 13 amino acids. CDR3 nucleotide sequence: TGTGCCAGCCGGACAGCTACAACAGATACGCAGTATTTT. Its translation: CASRTATTDTQYF.

The chain combines TRBV19 with TRBJ2-2; 10 nucleotides line up with TRBD1. Germline V lookup: CDR1 LNHDA, CDR2 SQIVND (reference sequence). This CDR3 comprises 14 residues. V was pared by 5 bases and J by 6 bases, with 3 bases of the junction left unmatched. CDR3 coding DNA: TGTGCCAGTAGTGCCGGACAGGGGGCCGGGGAGCTGTTTTTT. Encoded protein: CASSAGQGAGELFF.

The chain uses TRBV3-1 (or the pseudogene TRBV3-2) and TRBJ1-1, with TRBD1 matching over 8 bases. The V and J ends lost 5 bases and 10 bases, in that order; junction bases with no gene match: 9. CDR3 size: 13 residues. CDR1 and CDR2 from the germline V gene are LGHDT and YNNKEL (reference sequence). The CDR3 protein is CASSTDRVGVAFF. The CDR3 DNA sequence: TGTGCCAGCAGCACGGACAGGGTGGGGGTAGCTTTCTTT.

The chain employs TRBV11-1 and TRBJ2-1, with 7 bases aligning to TRBD2. CDR3 length: 13 residues. Germline CDR1 SGHAT, CDR2 FQDESV (reference sequence). V shed 1 base, J shed 9 bases, and the junction held 3 bases outside the gene matches. CDR3 region: CASSLGTRSEQFF. DNA for the CDR3: TGTGCCAGCAGCTTAGGGACTAGATCTGAGCAGTTCTTC.